The entry below gives a single TCR beta chain sequence along with its context. This receptor's antigen is unknown. No base-level quality is on record; no much larger clone is a single base apart. Systemically healthy Caucasian individuals from Russia, 39 in total and aged roughly 6 to 100 years, were included as donors. Each donor gave 8 to 10 milliliters of peripheral blood, drawn into EDTA-treated Vacutainer tubes. Ficoll-Paque density-gradient centrifugation was used to isolate PBMCs, with at least 6.5 million per sample. Total RNA, at least 6 micrograms per sample, was extracted from PBMCs with Trizol reagent. Naive CD45RAhigh/CD27high T cell percentages were measured by flow cytometry on a PBMC aliquot from every donor. The sample is drawn from a study of blood T cells in healthy people across ages (dated by TCRdb to about 2015). With respect to the entire study: Template switching captured roughly one uniquely barcoded TCR beta cDNA molecule per two T cells in model experiments. Using the same blood draw, the study looked at two additional independent replicas of 1 million unique cDNA reads for two donors, one aged 18 to 30 and the other aged 80 or older. The donors were split into four age groups: young (average approximately 16 years), middle-aged (roughly 39), aged (over 55) and long-lived (approximately 80). Age-related changes in TCR beta repertoire diversity were measured in the study by deep sequencing normalized with unique cDNA molecular identifiers. What the authors observed across the whole study: Estimates of total diversity from one million sequenced T cells were regarded as lower bounds and underestimates. Because the CMV infection status of the donors was unknown, age-related changes in expanded clonotypes may potentially have been confounded. Because profiling used bulk unsorted PBMCs, naive and antigen-experienced compartments could not be compared conclusively. As age increased, observed TCR beta diversity per million T cells dropped in a roughly linear way, and a significant reduction was already evident by age 40. The long-lived group showed more naive CD4+ T cells, fewer expanded clones and increased TCR diversity than the aged group, suggesting age selection. There was a strong correlation between observed TCR beta diversity and the percentage of naive T cells measured by flow cytometry.

V loses 0 bases of germline sequence and J loses 2 bases, and the interval between the two ends is 6 bases. Including cysteine and phenylalanine, the CDR3 has 14 amino acids. Only the CDR3 DNA stays, 42 bases, in frame from base 1. CDR1 is given as LGHDT and CDR2 as YNNKEL, both from the germline V gene (reference sequence). Receptor libraries were prepared by 5' RACE. Sequenced on an Illumina HiSeq 2500. A second PCR of about 7 to 12 cycles was run with a J-beta primer mix and a sample-barcoded 5' primer. A template-switch 5' adaptor carrying 12 random nucleotides introduced a unique molecular identifier onto each TCR beta cDNA molecule. At least 3 million CDR3-containing paired-end reads were obtained from each sample. All of the RNA was converted into first-strand cDNA using the Mint cDNA synthesis kit, with a TRBC-specific oligonucleotide serving as the primer. Following uracil-DNA glycosylase treatment, a first 18-cycle PCR with universal primers M1SS and BC2_uni_R was performed on all cDNA. The paper's processing steps were these. For normalization, 1 million high-quality reads were randomly selected from each sample, with every read carrying a distinct molecular identifier. Instead of being binned into consensus sequences, reads that shared molecular identifiers were thrown out. MiTCR, run with a Q25 quality threshold and the strictest error-elimination algorithm, handled CDR3 identification, clonotype clustering and error correction. A nonparametric unseen species model with Euler transformation was used to estimate a lower bound on total TCR beta diversity. TCRdb reprocessing: public reads trimmed at Q25 with fastp, clones called with MiXCR, in-frame beta chains kept. Identical CDR3 proteins give one entry, which carries the most common genes and DNA. These V and J calls rely on TCRdb rather than the paper's analysis. The sample yields roughly 1 million distinct CDR3 sequences; less than 25% were counted once. Around 0.7% of the sample is held by the ten biggest clonotypes.

The data also belong to a second study, concerning T cells of mothers and their children. The other study reports the following: Donors were nine systemically healthy Caucasian individuals: three mothers and their six children. cDNA synthesis consumed the entire amount of extracted RNA, loaded at around 1.5 ug RNA in each 15 ul reaction. Sample barcodes and 2-4 random nucleotides were added via the M1S primer in the second PCR. Each mother yielded over 8.5 million TCR beta CDR3 reads and each child 2.5 million to 3 million reads. TCR recombination output is similarly shaped by thymic selection in related and unrelated pairs, with a minor effect exerted by inherited differences. Normalized repertoire overlap in related mother-child pairs was always slightly higher than in unrelated mother-child pairs, but the difference was never significant. Persistent microchimeric T cell clones were not detected, at a sensitivity of around 99 clones per million clonotypes. To look for features that set related mother-child pairs apart from unrelated individuals, the researchers ran deep NGS to compare the TCR beta repertoires of mothers and children. The mean age was roughly 40 +/- 4 years for the mothers and roughly 10 +/- 4 years for the children. After adapters were ligated using NEBNext reagents, the libraries underwent 100+100 nt paired-end sequencing on an Illumina HiSeq 2000. Mother and child libraries were prepared a month apart and sequenced in separate runs to prevent cross-contamination. For each donor, between about 450,000 and 2,300,000 distinct TCR beta clonotypes were identified. Naive TCR beta clonotypes were estimated from low-frequency clonotypes matched to each donor's FACS-determined naive share, without sorting.

This TCR derives from a girl between 2 and 10 years old in good health. The sample consisted of blood. The sequence links TRBV3-1 to TRBJ2-3; the D gene cannot be resolved reliably. The CDR3: CASSQELVTDTQYF. In nucleotide form, the sequence is TGTGCCAGCAGCCAAGAACTGGTCACAGATACGCAGTATTTT.